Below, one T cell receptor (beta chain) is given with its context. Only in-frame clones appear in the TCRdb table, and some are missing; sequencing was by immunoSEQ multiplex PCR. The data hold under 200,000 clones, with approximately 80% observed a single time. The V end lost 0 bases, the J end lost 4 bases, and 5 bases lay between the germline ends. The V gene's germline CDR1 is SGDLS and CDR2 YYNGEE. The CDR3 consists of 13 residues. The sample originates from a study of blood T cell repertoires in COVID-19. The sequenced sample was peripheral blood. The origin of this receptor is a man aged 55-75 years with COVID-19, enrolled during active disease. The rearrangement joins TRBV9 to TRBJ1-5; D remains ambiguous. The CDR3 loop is CASSVDRNQPQHF. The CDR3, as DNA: TGTGCCAGCAGCGTAGACAGAAATCAGCCCCAGCATTTT.